The 28 T cell receptor beta chains presented below share a single source sample, sequenced in a study of CD8+CD57+ T cells in acquired aplastic anemia. Profiling that covered TCR beta VDJ and CDR3 relied on genomic DNA as its template. TCRdb passed the reads through MiXCR, listing each CDR3 protein once. The sample records roughly 51,000 distinct CDR3 sequences, 70% to 80% being singletons. Input material: sorted CD4+, CD8+, or CD8+CD57+ T cells (not recorded which) from PBMCs. The receptors come from a human donor in good health, serving as a control.

V and J are TRBV25-1 and TRBJ2-1; D not certain. With 2 bases removed from V and 8 bases from J, the gap between germline ends came to 10 bases. Germline CDR1 is MGHDK and CDR2 is SYGVNS. The CDR3 length is 13 residues. CDR3 nucleotides: TGTGCCAGCAGTGAACGGCTATTGGATGAGCAGTTCTTC. It translates to CASSERLLDEQFF. The complete variable domain, with remaining parts taken from reference TRBV25-1 and TRBJ2-1, reads EADIYQTPRYLVIGTGKKITLECSQTMGHDKMYWYQQDPGMELHLIHYSYGVNSTEKGDLSSESTVSRIRTEHFPLTLESARPSHTSQYLCASSERLLDEQFFGPGTRLTVL.

This clonotype was recorded only once. This chain uses TRBV2 with TRBJ2-7; D gene uncertain. In germline, CDR1 is SNHLY, CDR2 FYNNEI. The V and J ends lost 3 bases and 2 bases respectively, with 8 bases between them. The CDR3 is made up of 13 amino acids. The CDR3 nucleotides read TGTGCCAGCAGTGAGTTTCTAGCCTACGAGCAGTACGTC. It specifies CASSEFLAYEQYV.

V is TRBV20-1 and J is TRBJ2-1, with D tentatively TRBD2 (5 bases). Trimming left V 1 base short and J 13 bases short, with 11 bases between. The CDR3 sequence is 11 residues long. CDR1 DFQATT and CDR2 SNEGSKA come from the germline V gene (reference sequence). The CDR3, as DNA: TGCAGTGCTAGAGGGTTAGAGGGACAGTTCTTC. It encodes CSARGLEGQFF.

In its sample, this clonotype was seen many times. Because the CDR3 is missing its conserved closing phenylalanine or tryptophan, this is likely a read error. V is TRBV20-1 and J is TRBJ2-1; 13 nucleotides line up with TRBD2. CDR1 DFQATT and CDR2 SNEGSKA come from the germline V gene (reference sequence). The CDR3 consists of 14 residues. V shed 5 bases and J 6 bases; nucleotides not matched to a gene: 4. The CDR3 here is CSALGLAGINEQFL. In DNA form, the CDR3 reads TGCAGTGCTTTGGGACTAGCGGGAATCAATGAGCAGTTCCTC.

This clonotype ranks as medium-sized (0.01 to 0.1%). The chain joins TRBV29-1 to TRBJ1-3; D not resolved. Germline V lookup: CDR1 SQVTM, CDR2 ANQGSEA. The CDR3 sequence is 10 residues long. V lost 0 bases to trimming and J lost 6 bases, with 0 bases between them. The CDR3 bases are TGCAGCGTTGAAGAAAACACCATATATTTT. This translates into CSVEENTIYF.

The chain combines TRBV10-3 with TRBJ1-1, with 8 bases fitting TRBD1. CDR3 length: 13 residues. V gave up 6 bases and J gave up 1 base; unmatched junction bases: 1. The germline gives CDR1 ENHRY, CDR2 SYGVKD. DNA of the CDR3: TGTGCCATCAGGGACAGGGAGAACACTGAAGCTTTCTTT. As protein: CAIRDRENTEAFF.

V gene TRBV20-1 combines with J gene TRBJ2-2; D not certain. This CDR3 contains 12 residues. The V end was cut by 4 bases, the J end by 4 bases, with 7 bases between. Germline V gives CDR1 DFQATT, CDR2 SNEGSKA (reference sequence). The CDR3 sequence: CSAIPATGELFF. CDR3 nucleotide sequence: TGCAGTGCTATCCCAGCCACCGGGGAGCTGTTTTTT.

CDR3 sequence: CSARAEVTSYNEQFF. For the CDR3, the DNA is TGCAGTGCTAGGGCGGAGGTTACTTCCTACAATGAGCAGTTCTTC. The chain employs TRBV20-1 and TRBJ2-1; tentative D call: TRBD2 (5 bases). CDR1 and CDR2 (germline): DFQATT, SNEGSKA (reference sequence). This CDR3 has 15 amino acids. Trimming stripped 3 bases from V and 1 base from J, with 13 bases between.

The V and J genes are TRBV10-2 and TRBJ2-1, with 9 bases matching TRBD1. V dropped 10 bases and J dropped 10; count of bases not matched to a gene: 11. CDR3 length equals 13 residues. Per germline, CDR1 WSHSY and CDR2 SAAADI. The CDR3 spells CATSGTGIGEQFF. DNA of the CDR3: TGCGCCACTTCCGGGACAGGGATAGGGGAGCAGTTCTTC.

This clonotype was seen a few times. The genes are TRBV7-9 and TRBJ1-1; D might be TRBD1 (5 bases). The CDR3 runs 13 residues. Germline V gene sequence: CDR1 SEHNR, CDR2 FQNEAQ (reference sequence). Trimming pared 5 bases from V and 3 bases from J, leaving 10 bases between. The CDR3 reads CASSPQGDTEAFF. CDR3 bases: TGTGCCAGCAGCCCCCAGGGCGACACTGAAGCTTTCTTT.

The chain combines TRBV7-6 with TRBJ1-4; no reliable D call. Trimming stripped 2 bases from V and 4 bases from J, with 11 bases between. The CDR3 sequence is 15 residues long. Germline CDR1 reads SGHVS; CDR2 reads FNYEAQ. CDR3: CASSLRHGNNEKLFF. The CDR3 nucleotides are TGTGCCAGCAGCTTACGGCACGGGAATAATGAAAAACTGTTTTTT.

This chain joins TRBV12-3 or TRBV12-4 and TRBJ2-3; 11 nucleotides line up with TRBD2. The CDR3 covers 15 residues. The junction had 7 bases not matched to a gene; V was cut back by 5 bases and J by 6 bases. The CDR3 nucleotides are TGTGCCAGCAGTCGTAGCGGGGGGGCTTCGGATACGCAGTATTTT. Residues: CASSRSGGASDTQYF.

This clonotype was observed once. The rearrangement uses TRBV20-1 and TRBJ2-3; 12 bases fit TRBD2. The ends lost 5 bases at V and 5 bases at J; junction bases unmatched: 5. CDR3 size: 14 residues. Germline V CDR1 and CDR2: DFQATT, SNEGSKA (reference sequence). CDR3 coding DNA: TGCAGTGCTCCTAGCGGGGGGGCCTTAGATACGCAGTATTTT. Its protein product is CSAPSGGALDTQYF.

The rearrangement links TRBV5-1 to TRBJ1-1; unclear D gene. The germline V gene has CDR1 SGHRS and CDR2 YFSETQ. Trimming left V 4 bases short and J 1 base short, with 8 bases between. The CDR3 extends over 13 amino acids. The CDR3 here is CASSRGENTEAFF. The CDR3 DNA follows: TGCGCCAGCAGCCGGGGAGAGAACACTGAAGCTTTCTTT.

This clonotype was seen repeatedly, ten times or more. The rearrangement joins TRBV15 to TRBJ1-3, with 8 bases aligning to TRBD1. This CDR3 region has 15 residues. The ends lost 4 bases at V and 6 bases at J; junction bases unmatched: 8. Germline V gene lookup returns CDR1 LNHNV and CDR2 YYDKDF (reference sequence). CDR3 bases: TGTGCCACCAGCACCGGCGACAGGGGATCAAACACCATATATTTT. Protein product: CATSTGDRGSNTIYF.

This clonotype was seen ten or more times. This sequence joins TRBV20-1 and TRBJ2-1; 8 nucleotides line up with TRBD2. Trimming removed 0 bases from V and 4 bases from J; junction bases left unmatched: 2. The CDR3 covers 14 residues. The V gene's germline CDR1 is DFQATT and CDR2 SNEGSKA (reference sequence). CDR3 nucleotide sequence: TGCAGTGCTAGAGATCCGGGAGGGTACAATGAGCAGTTCTTC. Translation gives CSARDPGGYNEQFF.

The V and J genes are TRBV19 and TRBJ2-7; TRBD2 matches at 10 bases. This CDR3 comprises 14 residues. Germline V gives CDR1 LNHDA, CDR2 SQIVND (reference sequence). With V trimmed by 6 bases and J by 3 bases, 5 bases remained unmatched. The CDR3 is CASSHGTSVYEQYF. As DNA, the CDR3 is TGTGCCAGTAGCCACGGGACTAGCGTCTACGAGCAGTACTTC.

Turning to this clonotype: The junction differs from germline at one of its ends, possibly a read error. The gene calls are TRBV7-7 and TRBJ2-2, with D possibly matching TRBD2 (6 bases). The CDR3 totals 16 residues. Per the germline V gene, CDR1 is SSHAT and CDR2 is FNYEAQ (reference sequence). As DNA, the CDR3 is TGTGCTAGCAGCGAAAGCGGTAGGAGGGGCGCCGGGGAGCTGTTTTTT. It translates to CASSESGRRGAGELFF.

The sample holds many counts of this clonotype. The chain employs TRBV9 and TRBJ1-4, with D maybe TRBD1 (5 bases). The germline CDR1 and CDR2 sequences are SGDLS and YYNGEE. Trimming shortened V by 3 bases and J by 8 bases, and 11 bases separated the two germline ends. The CDR3 totals 13 residues. The CDR3 reads CASSGDQGEKLFF. As DNA, the CDR3 is TGTGCCAGCAGCGGAGACCAGGGAGAAAAACTGTTTTTT.

The V gene is TRBV7-8, the J gene TRBJ2-3; the D gene is possibly TRBD1 (5 bases). This CDR3 comprises 15 residues. V was pared by 1 base and J by 2 bases, with 10 bases between. Germline-derived CDR1 and CDR2 are SGHVS and FQNEAQ. DNA for the CDR3: TGTGCCAGCAGCTTAGAAGAGACAGTCACAGATACGCAGTATTTT. It translates to CASSLEETVTDTQYF.

The chain employs TRBV19 and TRBJ2-1; the match to TRBD1 covers 7 bases. With V trimmed by 7 bases and J by 9 bases, 9 bases remained unmatched. The CDR3 loop spans 13 amino acids. Germline V CDR1 and CDR2: LNHDA, SQIVND (reference sequence). In DNA, the CDR3 is TGTGCCAGTAAGGGAACAGGGGTCGGTGAGCAGTTCTTC. Its protein is CASKGTGVGEQFF. Looking up the rest from reference TRBV19 and TRBJ2-1 gives the full variable domain: DGGITQSPKYLFRKEGQNVTLSCEQNLNHDAMYWYRQDPGQGLRLIYYSQIVNDFQKGDIAEGYSVSREKKESFPLTVTSAQKNPTAFYLCASKGTGVGEQFFGPGTRLTVL.

This clonotype was seen once. The chain carries TRBV10-1 and TRBJ2-3; TRBD2 agrees at 13 bases. With V trimmed by 4 bases and J by 5 bases, 9 bases remained unmatched. Per germline, CDR1 WNHNN and CDR2 SYGVQD (reference sequence). CDR3 length: 17 residues. CDR3 sequence reads: CASSANGLAGVGDTQYF. The DNA for the CDR3 is TGCGCCAGCAGTGCCAACGGACTAGCGGGAGTGGGAGATACGCAGTATTTT.

V is TRBV5-1 and J is TRBJ2-2; TRBD1 agrees at 8 bases. Germline loops: CDR1 SGHRS, CDR2 YFSETQ. The CDR3 is 15 residues long. J lost 7 bases, V lost 2 bases, and 7 bases had no gene match. CDR3 bases: TGCGCCAGCAGCTTCCGGACAGGGACGGACGGGGAGCTGTTTTTT. Protein sequence: CASSFRTGTDGELFF.

The chain has TRBV10-3 and TRBJ2-1; 11 nucleotides line up with TRBD2. CDR1 and CDR2 from the germline V gene are ENHRY and SYGVKD. The junction had 10 bases not matched to a gene; V was cut back by 3 bases and J by 0 bases. The CDR3 consists of 19 residues. The CDR3 sequence is CAISEPGLAVFPSYNEQFF. CDR3 in DNA: TGTGCCATCAGTGAACCGGGACTAGCGGTCTTTCCCTCCTACAATGAGCAGTTCTTC.

This clonotype was seen a single time. The rearrangement joins TRBV11-2 to TRBJ1-5; possibly TRBD1 for D (5 bases). V lost 5 bases, J lost 5 bases, and 19 bases lay in between. The CDR3 runs to 16 residues. Germline CDR1 SGHAT, CDR2 FQNNGV. The CDR3 DNA is TGTGCCAGCAGCCAATCGGAGAGGGGTAGGCATCAGCCCCAGCATTTT. It translates to CASSQSERGRHQPQHF.

The V call is TRBV25-1, the J call TRBJ2-7; a weak D match, TRBD2 (6 bases). This CDR3 spans 18 amino acids. Germline V gene lookup returns CDR1 MGHDK and CDR2 SYGVNS. Between the trimmed V and J ends, which lost 3 bases and 7 bases, there was a span of 28 bases. Written as DNA, the CDR3 is TGTGCCAGCAGTGATGGAACGTCGGGGGTTGGGTATTTTATGGAGCAGTACTTC. Protein product: CASSDGTSGVGYFMEQYF.

The V gene is TRBV2, the J gene TRBJ2-3; D perhaps matches TRBD1 (6 bases). CDR3 length: 16 residues. The ends were cut back, 6 bases at V and 0 bases at J, with 16 bases in the middle. In germline, CDR1 is SNHLY, CDR2 FYNNEI. The CDR3 protein is CASSRNRASSTDTQYF. The CDR3 DNA follows: TGTGCCAGCAGCCGGAACAGGGCCTCTAGCACAGATACGCAGTATTTT.

The chain links TRBV29-1 to TRBJ1-2; 7 bases fit TRBD1. The germline CDR1 and CDR2 sequences are SQVTM and ANQGSEA. This CDR3 is built from 13 residues. V lost 3 bases to trimming and J lost 6 bases; unmatched junction nucleotides: 7. This chain's CDR3 is CSVERQGVHGYTF. CDR3 sequence (DNA): TGCAGCGTTGAGAGGCAGGGGGTACATGGCTACACCTTC.